The sequence of this TCR beta chain was determined in a study of T-cell memory formation after mild COVID-19. In the study overall: Across donors, TCR clusters were largely donor specific. Study findings and constraints: CD4+ contracting clones were found mainly in CM and EM, and CD8+ ones in EMRA.

cDNA libraries for TCR alpha and TCR beta, carrying sample barcodes and UMIs, came from 5'RACE with constant-segment primers. TCRdb itself ran the 5' RACE reads through MiXCR, one entry per CDR3 protein. The data contain about 470,000 distinct CDR3 sequences, around a quarter of them singletons. A note on this clonotype: Its antigen is undetermined.

This CDR3 spans 12 amino acids. Germline V gene sequence: CDR1 SEHNR, CDR2 FQNEAQ (reference sequence). Trimming removed 5 bases from V and 7 bases from J, with 11 bases in between. The gene calls are TRBV7-9 and TRBJ1-1, with D possibly TRBD1 on 5 matching bases. This clonotype was sampled from an adult woman who had mild COVID-19 (a few samples of this study predate the infection). Cell type and time point are not known. Sequenced material: PBMCs or a T cell subset sorted from them (not recorded which). CDR3: CASSPRQIEAFF. DNA of the CDR3: TGTGCCAGCAGCCCCAGACAGATTGAAGCTTTCTTT.